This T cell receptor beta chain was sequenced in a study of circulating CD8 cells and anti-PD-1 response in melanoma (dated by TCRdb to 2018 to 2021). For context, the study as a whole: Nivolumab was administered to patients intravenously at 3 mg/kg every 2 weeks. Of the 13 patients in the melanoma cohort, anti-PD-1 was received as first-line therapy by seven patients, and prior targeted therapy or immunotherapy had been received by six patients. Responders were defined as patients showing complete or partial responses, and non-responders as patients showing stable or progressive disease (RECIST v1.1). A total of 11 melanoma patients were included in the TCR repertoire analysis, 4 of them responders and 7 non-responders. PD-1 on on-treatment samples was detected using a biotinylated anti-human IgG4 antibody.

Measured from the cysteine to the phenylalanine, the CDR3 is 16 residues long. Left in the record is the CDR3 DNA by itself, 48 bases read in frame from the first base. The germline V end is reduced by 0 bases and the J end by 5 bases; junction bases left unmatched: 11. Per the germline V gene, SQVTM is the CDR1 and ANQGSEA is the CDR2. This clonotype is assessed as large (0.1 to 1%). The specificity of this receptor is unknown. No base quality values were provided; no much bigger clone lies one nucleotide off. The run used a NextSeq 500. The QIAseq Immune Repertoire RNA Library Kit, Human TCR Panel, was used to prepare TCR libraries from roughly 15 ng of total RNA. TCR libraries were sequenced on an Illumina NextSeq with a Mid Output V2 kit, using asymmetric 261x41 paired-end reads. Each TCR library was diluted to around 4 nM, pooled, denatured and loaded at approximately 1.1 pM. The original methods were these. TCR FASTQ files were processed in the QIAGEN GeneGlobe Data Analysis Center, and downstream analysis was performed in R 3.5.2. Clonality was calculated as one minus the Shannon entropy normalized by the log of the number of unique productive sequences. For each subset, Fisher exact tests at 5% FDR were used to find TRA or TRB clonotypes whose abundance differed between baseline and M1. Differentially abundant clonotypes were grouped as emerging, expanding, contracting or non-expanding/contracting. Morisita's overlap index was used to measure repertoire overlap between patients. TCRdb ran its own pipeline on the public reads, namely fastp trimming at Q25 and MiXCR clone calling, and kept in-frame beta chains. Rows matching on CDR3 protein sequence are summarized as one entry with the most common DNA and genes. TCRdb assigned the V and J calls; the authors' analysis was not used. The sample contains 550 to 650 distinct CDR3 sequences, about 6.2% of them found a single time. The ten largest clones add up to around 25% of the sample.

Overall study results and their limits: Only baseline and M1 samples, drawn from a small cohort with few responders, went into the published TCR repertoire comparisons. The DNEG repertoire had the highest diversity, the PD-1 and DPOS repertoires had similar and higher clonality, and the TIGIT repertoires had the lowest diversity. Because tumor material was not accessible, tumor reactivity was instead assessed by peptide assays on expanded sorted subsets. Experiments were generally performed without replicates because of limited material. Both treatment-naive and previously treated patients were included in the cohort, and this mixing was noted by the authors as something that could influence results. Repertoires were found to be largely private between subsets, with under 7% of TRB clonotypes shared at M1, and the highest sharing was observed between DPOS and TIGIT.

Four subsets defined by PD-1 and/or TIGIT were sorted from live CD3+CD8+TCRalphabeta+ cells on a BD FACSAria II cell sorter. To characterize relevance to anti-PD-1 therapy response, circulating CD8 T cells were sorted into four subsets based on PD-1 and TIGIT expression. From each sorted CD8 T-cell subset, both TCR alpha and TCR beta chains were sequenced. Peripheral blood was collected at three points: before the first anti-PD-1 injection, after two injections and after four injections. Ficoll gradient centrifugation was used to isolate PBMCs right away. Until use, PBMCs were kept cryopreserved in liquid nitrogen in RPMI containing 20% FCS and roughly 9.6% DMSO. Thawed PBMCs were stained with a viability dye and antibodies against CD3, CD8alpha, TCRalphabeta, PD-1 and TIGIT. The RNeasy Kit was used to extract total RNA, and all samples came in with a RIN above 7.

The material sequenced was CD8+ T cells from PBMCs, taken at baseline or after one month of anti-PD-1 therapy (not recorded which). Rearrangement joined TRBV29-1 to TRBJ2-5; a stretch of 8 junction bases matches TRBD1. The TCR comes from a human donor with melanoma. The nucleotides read TGCAGCGTTGAAGATCTGGGAGACAGGGGTTCGGAGACCCAGTACTTC. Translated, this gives CSVEDLGDRGSETQYF.